Listed below are T cell receptor beta chains from one sample, sequenced in a study of blood T cells in healthy people across ages. TCRdb redid the calling of the 5' RACE reads with MiXCR, one entry per CDR3 protein. The profile shows 700,000 to 1,000,000 distinct CDR3 sequences, around 42% of them singletons. The sequenced sample was blood. Receptor source: a man aged 60-69 years in good health. Both conserved end residues are part of each CDR3. D genes are given only for firm matches. Size tells how often a clone was seen (once, few, many) or the class of an expanded clone, and some rows leave it out.

v_gene: TRBV6-5
d_gene: TRBD1
abundance: NA
j_gene: TRBJ1-2
len: 19
CDR3aa: CASSWIASRQGETNYGYTF
CDR3nt: TGTGCCAGCAGTTGGATAGCCTCCCGACAGGGGGAGACTAACTATGGCTACACCTTC

v_gene: TRBV2
d_gene: NA
abundance: NA
j_gene: TRBJ1-5
len: 15
CDR3aa: CASSELSYSNQPQHF
CDR3nt: TGTGCCAGCAGTGAGTTGAGCTATAGCAATCAGCCCCAGCATTTT

v_gene: TRBV20-1
d_gene: NA
abundance: few
j_gene: TRBJ2-3
len: 18
CDR3aa: CSARDITRGAGVTDTQYF
CDR3nt: TGCAGTGCTAGAGATATTACTAGGGGGGCCGGAGTCACAGATACGCAGTATTTT

v_gene: TRBV20-1
d_gene: NA
abundance: NA
j_gene: TRBJ1-4
len: 13
CDR3aa: CSARDISNEKLFF
CDR3nt: TGCAGTGCTAGAGATATCAGTAATGAAAAACTGTTTTTT

v_gene: TRBV6-1
d_gene: NA
abundance: NA
j_gene: TRBJ2-7
len: 15
CDR3aa: CASSPRTAYSYEQYF
CDR3nt: TGTGCCAGCAGTCCTAGGACGGCCTACTCCTACGAGCAGTACTTC

v_gene: TRBV2
d_gene: NA
abundance: once
j_gene: TRBJ1-5
len: 14
CDR3aa: CASSADKSNQPQHF
CDR3nt: TGTGCCAGCAGTGCCGACAAGAGCAATCAGCCCCAGCATTTT

v_gene: TRBV23-1
d_gene: NA
abundance: NA
j_gene: TRBJ2-5
len: 12
CDR3aa: CASVPRGGEQYF
CDR3nt: TGCGCCAGCGTACCCCGGGGCGGGGAGCAGTACTTC

v_gene: TRBV29-1
d_gene: NA
abundance: few
j_gene: TRBJ2-7
len: 12
CDR3aa: CSASTDSYEQYF
CDR3nt: TGCAGCGCTTCGACAGACTCCTACGAGCAGTACTTC

v_gene: TRBV20-1
d_gene: NA
abundance: once
j_gene: TRBJ1-2
len: 15
CDR3aa: CSARAQGKINYGYTF
CDR3nt: TGCAGTGCTAGAGCTCAGGGGAAAATTAACTATGGCTACACCTTC

v_gene: TRBV6-6
d_gene: NA
abundance: many
j_gene: TRBJ1-2
len: 17
CDR3aa: CASSYGGGSKRNYGYTF
CDR3nt: TGTGCCAGCAGTTACGGGGGCGGCAGTAAACGTAACTATGGCTACACCTTC

v_gene: TRBV7-2
d_gene: NA
abundance: NA
j_gene: TRBJ1-1
len: 16
CDR3aa: CASTLFGRAGHDEAFF
CDR3nt: TGTGCCAGCACTCTCTTCGGTAGGGCGGGGCATGATGAAGCTTTCTTT

v_gene: TRBV11-2
d_gene: NA
abundance: NA
j_gene: TRBJ2-7
len: 20
CDR3aa: CASSLQPATKTGHPPYEQYF
CDR3nt: TGTGCCAGCAGCTTACAACCCGCAACAAAGACAGGACATCCCCCCTACGAGCAGTACTTC

v_gene: TRBV28
d_gene: NA
abundance: NA
j_gene: TRBJ2-4
len: 15
CDR3aa: CASSLPLGAKNIQYF
CDR3nt: TGTGCCAGCAGTTTACCACTGGGGGCCAAAAACATTCAGTACTTC

v_gene: TRBV28
d_gene: NA
abundance: NA
j_gene: TRBJ2-7
len: 14
CDR3aa: CASSPTGLDYEQYF
CDR3nt: TGTGCCAGCAGCCCTACAGGGTTGGACTACGAGCAGTACTTC

v_gene: TRBV12-3/TRBV12-4
d_gene: TRBD1
abundance: NA
j_gene: TRBJ1-2
len: 17
CDR3aa: CASSLARLGQGAFGYTF
CDR3nt: TGTGCCAGCAGTTTAGCGCGCCTGGGACAGGGGGCTTTTGGCTACACCTTC

v_gene: TRBV7-9
d_gene: TRBD1
abundance: NA
j_gene: TRBJ2-7
len: 16
CDR3aa: CASSSPSGTGRYEQYF
CDR3nt: TGTGCCAGCAGCTCCCCCTCCGGGACAGGGAGGTACGAGCAGTACTTC

v_gene: TRBV20-1
d_gene: TRBD2
abundance: NA
j_gene: TRBJ2-3
len: 16
CDR3aa: CSAPPGGGEGTDTQYF
CDR3nt: TGCAGTGCCCCTCCGGGCGGGGGAGAAGGCACAGATACGCAGTATTTT

v_gene: TRBV5-1
d_gene: TRBD1
abundance: NA
j_gene: TRBJ2-7
len: 14
CDR3aa: CASGRDRGTYEQYF
CDR3nt: TGCGCCAGTGGCCGGGACAGAGGGACCTACGAGCAGTACTTC

v_gene: TRBV6-2/TRBV6-3
d_gene: NA
abundance: NA
j_gene: TRBJ2-1
len: 12
CDR3aa: CASSRPGVQQFF
CDR3nt: TGTGCCAGCAGTCGACCTGGGGTACAGCAGTTCTTC

v_gene: TRBV12-5
d_gene: TRBD1
abundance: once
j_gene: TRBJ2-3
len: 18
CDR3aa: CASGLVRLGTGMTDTQYF
CDR3nt: TGTGCTAGTGGTTTGGTACGCTTAGGGACAGGGATGACAGATACGCAGTATTTT